These 20 T cell receptor beta chains were sequenced from one sample in a study of T cell responses to AZD1222 COVID-19 vaccine. Profiling relied on immunoSEQ multiplex PCR, and the TCRdb table lists in-frame clones only, not all of them. The sample contains fewer than 100,000 clones, 85% of which appear only once. Here the sequenced sample was peripheral blood, taken on day 0 of AZD1222 vaccination. All receptors derive from an adult in good health.

This clone was seen only once. The CDR3 DNA is TGCGCCAGCGCTGAAGGCCAGGGACACATTCAGTACTTC. It encodes CASAEGQGHIQYF. V usage is TRBV5-1 and J usage is TRBJ2-4; the D call may be TRBD1 or TRBD2 (5 bases each). The ends were cut back, 7 bases at V and 8 bases at J, with 16 bases in the middle. Per germline, CDR1 SGHRS and CDR2 YFSETQ. The CDR3 is made up of 13 amino acids. Full variable domain (remainder filled in from reference TRBV5-1 and TRBJ2-4): KAGVTQTPRYLIKTRGQQVTLSCSPISGHRSVSWYQQTPGQGLQFLFEYFSETQRNKGNFPGRFSGRQFSNSRSEMNVSTLELGDSALYLCASAEGQGHIQYFGAGTRLSVL.

This sequence joins TRBV12-3 or TRBV12-4 and TRBJ1-1, with D unresolved. V dropped 0 bases and J dropped 5 bases, with 7 bases sitting between them. The CDR3 loop spans 13 amino acids. CDR3 sequence: CASSLAGRTEAFF. In DNA, the CDR3 is TGTGCCAGCAGTTTAGCAGGGCGGACTGAAGCTTTCTTT.

In this sample, this clone turned up once. The rearrangement uses TRBV5-6 and TRBJ1-5, with D perhaps matching TRBD1 (6 bases). Trimming took 4 bases from V and 7 from J, leaving 15 bases between them. The V gene's germline CDR1 is SGHDT and CDR2 YYEEEE. This CDR3 spans 14 amino acids. The CDR3 spells CASSLGLTGQPQHF. CDR3 in DNA: TGTGCCAGCAGCCTAGGCCTAACAGGGCAGCCCCAGCATTTT.

The chain combines TRBV19 with TRBJ2-5; 11 bases line up with TRBD2. Germline assignment: CDR1 LNHDA and CDR2 SQIVND (reference sequence). The CDR3 has 16 amino acids. Losses at the gene ends were 2 bases for V and 2 bases for J; bases not matched to a gene: 4. CDR3 coding DNA: TGTGCCAGTAGTATATGGGGGACTAGCGGTCAAGAGACCCAGTACTTC. Encoded protein: CASSIWGTSGQETQYF.

The chain carries TRBV5-6 and TRBJ2-6; possibly TRBD1 or TRBD2 for D (6 bases each). The length of the CDR3 is 18 residues. The V gene's germline CDR1 is SGHDT and CDR2 YYEEEE. Trimming cost V 4 bases and J 1 base, with 18 bases left between them. CDR3 in amino acids: CASSETPPGASGANVLTF. CDR3 bases: TGTGCCAGCAGCGAAACCCCACCGGGGGCGTCTGGGGCCAACGTCCTGACTTTC.

Judged by abundance, this clone is medium-sized. The sample has other DNA sequences that encode this CDR3 too. The V call is TRBV7-6, the J call TRBJ1-6; D gene ambiguous. V lost 5 bases and J 8 bases, leaving 10 bases between the germline ends. This CDR3 spans 13 amino acids. CDR1 and CDR2 from the germline V gene are SGHVS and FNYEAQ. The CDR3 DNA sequence: TGTGCCAGCAGCCCCCTTGGGGATTCACCCCTCCACTTT. Translating gives CASSPLGDSPLHF.

V gene TRBV19 combines with J gene TRBJ1-4; 7 bases map to TRBD1. Trimming removed 7 bases from V and 7 bases from J; junction bases left unmatched: 9. Germline V gene data show CDR1 as LNHDA and CDR2 as SQIVND (reference sequence). This CDR3 has 14 amino acids. CDR3 DNA: TGTGCCAGTACCAGGGGGGGACACGGTGAAAAACTGTTTTTT. This codes for CASTRGGHGEKLFF.

This chain connects TRBV6-2 or TRBV6-3 to TRBJ1-5; 7 bases fit TRBD1. The V gene's germline CDR1 is MNHEY and CDR2 SVGEGT. V lost 4 bases, J lost 4 bases, and 4 bases stayed unmatched. The CDR3 has 14 amino acids. CDR3 sequence: CASSFGRGNQPQHF. For the CDR3, the DNA is TGTGCCAGCAGTTTCGGCAGGGGGAATCAGCCCCAGCATTTT.

V and J are TRBV20-1 and TRBJ1-6; unclear D gene. Deletions cut 3 bases from V and 11 bases from J, with 17 bases between. Germline V gives CDR1 DFQATT, CDR2 SNEGSKA (reference sequence). The CDR3 totals 14 residues. The CDR3 region is CSASSSVSVTPLHF. The CDR3 DNA follows: TGCAGTGCTAGTAGTTCGGTTTCGGTAACACCCCTCCACTTT.

The gene calls are TRBV5-8 and TRBJ2-6; D tentatively reads TRBD1 or TRBD2 (6 bases each). V lost 3 bases to trimming and J lost 2 bases, with 12 bases between them. The CDR3 consists of 16 residues. The germline V gene encodes CDR1 SGHTS and CDR2 YDEGEE. The DNA for the CDR3 is TGTGCCAGCAGCTCGTGGGGGGCGGCTGGGGCCAACGTCCTGACTTTC. It specifies CASSSWGAAGANVLTF.

The V gene is TRBV6-5, the J gene TRBJ1-2; 7 nucleotides agree with TRBD1. The CDR3 runs to 13 residues. V trimming: 6 bases; J trimming: 5 bases; junction bases outside the gene matches: 6. Per the germline V gene, CDR1 is MNHEY and CDR2 is SVGAGI. This CDR3 is CASRRTGGYGYTF. Here the CDR3 DNA reads TGTGCCAGCAGGCGGACAGGTGGTTATGGCTACACCTTC.

The J gene is TRBJ2-3, the V gene TRBV7-3; D possibly corresponds to TRBD2 (6 bases). Germline V gives CDR1 SGHTA, CDR2 FQGTGA. Trimming pared 3 bases from V and 2 bases from J, leaving 9 bases between. The CDR3 is 14 residues long. CDR3: CASSLTGVTDTQYF. CDR3 bases: TGTGCCAGCAGCTTGACGGGAGTCACAGATACGCAGTATTTT.

The rearrangement links TRBV7-2 to TRBJ1-2; D is possibly TRBD1 (6 bases). V gave up 5 bases and J gave up 4 bases, with 14 bases separating them. This CDR3 has 14 residues. The V gene's germline CDR1 is SGHTA and CDR2 FQGNSA. This CDR3 is CASSPWTDSYGYTF. CDR3 nucleotide sequence: TGTGCCAGCAGCCCATGGACAGACTCCTATGGCTACACCTTC.

The chain has TRBV19 and TRBJ2-2, with D perhaps TRBD1 (5 bases). V shed 7 bases and J shed 0 bases, with 18 bases lying between them. CDR3 size: 17 residues. In germline, CDR1 is LNHDA, CDR2 SQIVND (reference sequence). The DNA of the CDR3 is TGTGCCAGTACCGACCGGGCAGGGCAAGCGAACACCGGGGAGCTGTTTTTT. Translating it yields CASTDRAGQANTGELFF.

The CDR3 coding sequence is TGTGCCAGCAGCCCCTCCCCCCAGGGGGTGAATCTCTATGGCTACACCTTC. Translation gives CASSPSPQGVNLYGYTF. This rearrangement joins TRBV7-3 to TRBJ1-2; TRBD1 agrees at 7 bases. This CDR3 has 17 amino acids. The germline gives CDR1 SGHTA, CDR2 FQGTGA. Trimming removed 5 bases from V and 4 bases from J; junction bases left unmatched: 16.

This chain joins TRBV3-1 (or the pseudogene TRBV3-2) and TRBJ1-1; D is ambiguous. The V end was cut by 5 bases, the J end by 0 bases, with 13 bases between. The CDR3 runs 15 residues. Germline V gene sequence: CDR1 LGHDT, CDR2 YNNKEL (reference sequence). The CDR3 coding sequence is TGTGCCAGCAGCAAACTACCGGGGATGAACACTGAAGCTTTCTTT. Its translation is CASSKLPGMNTEAFF.

V gene TRBV5-5 combines with J gene TRBJ1-5; maybe TRBD1 (5 bases). Germline V gene lookup returns CDR1 SGHKS and CDR2 YYEKEE (reference sequence). The V end was cut by 1 base, the J end by 5 bases, with 10 bases between. This CDR3 is built from 14 residues. In nucleotides, the CDR3 is TGTGCCAGCAGCTTGAAGGGAGGGGATCAGCCCCAGCATTTT. Encoded protein: CASSLKGGDQPQHF.

The rearrangement joins TRBV6-2 or TRBV6-3 to TRBJ2-6, with no clear D. This CDR3 region has 15 residues. V lost 2 bases, J lost 2 bases, and 7 bases lay in between. Germline loops: CDR1 MNHEY, CDR2 SVGEGT. As DNA, the CDR3 is TGTGCCAGCAGTTACCCTCTCCCTGGGGCCAACGTCCTGACTTTC. It yields the protein CASSYPLPGANVLTF.

This chain joins TRBV2 and TRBJ2-5, with D tentatively TRBD1 (6 bases). Germline V gene lookup returns CDR1 SNHLY and CDR2 FYNNEI. V lost 5 bases and J lost 4, with 17 bases in between. The CDR3 runs to 15 residues. CDR3 bases: TGTGCCAGCAGTCCTCACAGGGTAGGAAGAGAGACCCAGTACTTC. This codes for CASSPHRVGRETQYF. The complete variable domain, with remaining parts taken from reference TRBV2 and TRBJ2-5, reads EPEVTQTPSHQVTQMGQEVILRCVPISNHLYFYWYRQILGQKVEFLVSFYNNEISEKSEIFDDQFSVERPDGSNFTLKIRSTKLEDSAMYFCASSPHRVGRETQYFGPGTRLLVL.

The gene calls are TRBV5-4 and TRBJ2-5; 9 bases are a match to TRBD1. CDR3 length equals 14 residues. V dropped 4 bases and J dropped 5; count of bases not matched to a gene: 6. The germline CDR1 and CDR2 sequences are SGHNT and YYREEE (reference sequence). DNA of the CDR3: TGTGCCAGCAGCACCGGGACAGGGTCTGAGACCCAGTACTTC. It yields the protein CASSTGTGSETQYF.